A selection of T cell receptor beta chains follows, all from one sample in a study of chronic HIV infection and antiretroviral therapy. TCRdb called the 5' RACE reads again in MiXCR, with one record for every CDR3 protein. The sample has about 38,000 distinct CDR3 sequences, 8% to 10% seen once. Sequenced input: peripheral blood. These receptor sequences come from an adult who had HIV and had not received antiretroviral therapy, or was an uninfected healthy control (not recorded which). Both conserved end residues are part of each CDR3. Each record gives: V gene, D gene, J gene, clone size, CDR3 protein, CDR3 DNA. A D gene is named only where the DNA matches it firmly. Some rows mark clone size as missing; the rest say once, few, many or name a class of expanded clone.

TRBV4-2	NA	TRBJ1-5	many	CASSLIQGNQPQHF	TGTGCCAGCAGCCTTATACAGGGCAATCAGCCCCAGCATTTT
TRBV6-1	NA	TRBJ2-7	NA	CVSSELGELYEQYF	TGTGTCAGCAGTGAATTGGGAGAGCTCTACGAGCAGTACTTC
TRBV9	NA	TRBJ1-1	few	CASSLGMGTEAFF	TGTGCCAGCAGCCTGGGGATGGGCACTGAAGCTTTCTTT
TRBV10-2	TRBD1	TRBJ2-7	few	CASSGTGQGTYEQYF	TGCGCCAGCAGTGGCACGGGACAGGGAACCTACGAGCAGTACTTC
TRBV6-2/TRBV6-3	TRBD1	TRBJ1-5	NA	CASSYDPVQGDQLQHF	TGTGCCAGCAGTTACGACCCCGTACAGGGGGATCAGCTCCAGCATTTT
TRBV4-3	TRBD2	TRBJ2-1	NA	CASSPKAGVSNEQFF	TGCGCCAGCAGCCCCAAAGCGGGAGTAAGCAATGAGCAGTTCTTC
TRBV7-9	TRBD2	TRBJ2-5	medium-sized	CASRWTSGGQETQYF	TGTGCCAGCAGGTGGACTAGCGGGGGCCAAGAGACCCAGTACTTC
TRBV7-3	TRBD1	TRBJ1-2	NA	CASSLTGQDHGYTF	TGTGCCAGCAGCTTAACCGGACAGGACCATGGCTACACCTTC
TRBV9	NA	TRBJ2-4	many	CASSGPLDIQYF	TGTGCCAGCAGCGGACCCCTTGACATTCAGTACTTC
TRBV5-1	TRBD2	TRBJ2-3	many	CASIGHTSGDESTDTQYF	TGCGCCAGCATTGGACACACTAGCGGGGACGAAAGCACAGATACGCAGTATTTT
TRBV11-1	NA	TRBJ2-3	few	CASSFLSPDTQYF	TGTGCCAGCAGCTTCCTCAGCCCGGATACGCAGTATTTT
TRBV29-1	NA	TRBJ1-1	many	CSVDTGDEAFF	TGCAGCGTTGACACCGGGGATGAAGCTTTCTTT
TRBV29-1	NA	TRBJ1-1	many	CSVEDGQLNTEAFF	TGCAGCGTTGAAGATGGACAGCTGAACACTGAAGCTTTCTTT
TRBV28	NA	TRBJ2-3	few	CASSPLADTQYF	TGTGCCAGCAGTCCGCTGGCAGATACGCAGTATTTT
TRBV28	NA	TRBJ2-7	few	CASTSLYEQYF	TGTGCCAGCACATCACTCTACGAGCAGTACTTC
TRBV7-2	TRBD2	TRBJ2-1	many	CASSLVSSGIGEQFF	TGTGCCAGCAGCTTAGTTAGTAGCGGGATCGGAGAGCAGTTCTTC
TRBV7-2	TRBD2	TRBJ2-1	NA	CASSLGLAGQIGNEQFF	TGTGCCAGCAGCTTAGGACTAGCGGGTCAGATAGGCAATGAGCAGTTCTTC
TRBV7-9	NA	TRBJ2-1	many	CASLSRTSTYNEQFF	TGTGCCAGCCTAAGTCGAACAAGCACCTACAATGAGCAGTTCTTC
TRBV12-3/TRBV12-4	TRBD1	TRBJ2-1	many	CASSFPGQGANEQFF	TGTGCCAGCAGTTTCCCGGGACAGGGGGCTAATGAGCAGTTCTTC
TRBV4-3	NA	TRBJ2-1	few	CASSPLTGAREQFF	TGCGCCAGCAGCCCGCTAACGGGAGCAAGGGAGCAGTTCTTC
TRBV20-1	NA	TRBJ2-1	many	CSATSHEQEGYNEQFF	TGCAGTGCTACCTCCCACGAACAGGAGGGGTACAATGAGCAGTTCTTC
TRBV10-3	NA	TRBJ2-3	few	CAISAGQDTQYF	TGTGCCATCAGTGCTGGACAAGATACGCAGTATTTT
TRBV4-1	TRBD1	TRBJ1-6	many	CASSPTGQADSPLHF	TGCGCCAGCAGCCCCACGGGACAGGCGGATTCACCCCTCCACTTT
TRBV29-1	NA	TRBJ2-1	NA	CSATTGTYNEQFF	TGCAGCGCTACGACAGGCACCTACAATGAGCAGTTCTTC
TRBV20-1	TRBD1	TRBJ2-7	few	CSAIQGMRSSYEQYF	TGCAGTGCTATACAGGGGATGAGAAGCTCCTACGAGCAGTACTTC
TRBV28	NA	TRBJ2-2	many	CASSLFGGGSLGELFF	TGTGCCAGCAGCCTGTTTGGGGGAGGTTCCTTGGGGGAGCTGTTTTTT
TRBV2	TRBD2	TRBJ2-3	few	CASREVRAGSSTDTQYF	TGTGCCAGCAGAGAAGTACGAGCGGGATCTAGCACAGATACGCAGTATTTT
TRBV28	TRBD2	TRBJ2-1	NA	CASSPPSGIRNEQFF	TGTGCCAGCAGTCCGCCTAGCGGGATTCGCAATGAGCAGTTCTTC
TRBV9	TRBD2	TRBJ2-6	many	CASSVGLAGDSGANVLTF	TGTGCCAGCAGCGTAGGACTAGCGGGAGACTCTGGGGCCAACGTCCTGACTTTC
TRBV29-1	TRBD1	TRBJ1-3	few	CSVAGQGTGNTIYF	TGCAGCGTTGCAGGACAGGGCACTGGAAACACCATATATTTT
TRBV6-1	NA	TRBJ1-4	NA	CASCDGGNEKLFF	TGTGCCAGCTGTGATGGTGGCAATGAAAAACTGTTTTTT
TRBV11-2	NA	TRBJ2-1	many	CASSLAIVNNEQFF	TGTGCCAGCAGCTTAGCGATAGTTAACAATGAGCAGTTCTTC
TRBV28	NA	TRBJ1-1	few	CASSLGFPTEAFF	TGTGCCAGCAGTTTAGGGTTTCCCACTGAAGCTTTCTTT
TRBV7-3	TRBD2	TRBJ2-1	many	CASSSLGTSGAYNEQFF	TGTGCCAGCAGCTCCCTAGGGACTAGCGGAGCCTACAATGAGCAGTTCTTC
TRBV6-2/TRBV6-3	NA	TRBJ1-1	few	CASSYGQYTEAFF	TGTGCCAGCAGTTACGGACAGTACACTGAAGCTTTCTTT
TRBV7-8	TRBD2	TRBJ2-3	few	CASTGLAGTDTQYF	TGTGCCAGCACCGGACTAGCGGGCACAGATACGCAGTATTTT
TRBV12-5	NA	TRBJ2-1	few	CASGNGGYTEQFF	TGTGCTAGTGGGAACGGAGGGTACACTGAGCAGTTCTTC
TRBV27	NA	TRBJ1-1	many	CASSGTAKGTEAFF	TGTGCCAGCAGCGGGACTGCCAAAGGGACTGAAGCTTTCTTT
TRBV12-5	TRBD2	TRBJ2-5	many	CASGKLADEETQYF	TGTGCTAGTGGTAAACTAGCGGATGAAGAGACCCAGTACTTC
TRBV7-2	NA	TRBJ2-3	many	CASSLLPRADTQYF	TGTGCCAGCAGCTTATTGCCACGGGCAGATACGCAGTATTTT
TRBV4-2	NA	TRBJ2-6	few	CASSHLLAYGANVLTF	TGTGCCAGCAGCCATCTCCTGGCGTATGGGGCCAACGTCCTGACTTTC
TRBV29-1	NA	TRBJ2-1	NA	CSVERGFNEQFF	TGCAGCGTTGAAAGAGGGTTCAATGAGCAGTTCTTC
TRBV27	TRBD1	TRBJ2-5	NA	CASSINRGETQYF	TGTGCCAGCAGTATAAACAGGGGGGAGACCCAGTACTTC
TRBV27	TRBD2	TRBJ2-1	NA	CASSTGTSGDYNEQFF	TGTGCCAGCAGTACAGGGACTAGCGGAGACTACAATGAGCAGTTCTTC
TRBV28	NA	TRBJ2-7	few	CASSPLGGEFEEQYF	TGTGCCAGCAGCCCCCTAGGGGGAGAATTCGAAGAGCAGTACTTC
TRBV2	NA	TRBJ2-7	many	CASSETGSGEQYF	TGTGCCAGCAGCGAAACAGGGTCTGGGGAGCAGTACTTC
TRBV7-2	NA	TRBJ1-5	medium-sized	CASSLVAGFSNQPQHF	TGTGCCAGCAGCTTAGTGGCCGGGTTCAGCAATCAGCCCCAGCATTTT